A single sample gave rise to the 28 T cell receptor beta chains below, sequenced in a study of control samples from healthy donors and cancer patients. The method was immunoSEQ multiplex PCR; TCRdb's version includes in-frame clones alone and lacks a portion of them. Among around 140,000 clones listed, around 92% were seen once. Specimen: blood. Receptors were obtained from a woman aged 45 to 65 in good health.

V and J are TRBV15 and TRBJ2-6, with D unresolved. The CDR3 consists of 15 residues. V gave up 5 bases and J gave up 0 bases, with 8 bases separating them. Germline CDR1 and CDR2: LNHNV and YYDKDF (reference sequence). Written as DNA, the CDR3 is TGTGCCACCAGCCTAGATATCTCTGGGGCCAACGTCCTGACTTTC. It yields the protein CATSLDISGANVLTF. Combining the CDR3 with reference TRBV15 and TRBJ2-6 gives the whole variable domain DAMVIQNPRYQVTQFGKPVTLSCSQTLNHNVMYWYQQKSSQAPKLLFHYYDKDFNNEADTPDNFQSRRPNTSFCFLDIRSPGLGDTAMYLCATSLDISGANVLTFGAGSRLTVL.

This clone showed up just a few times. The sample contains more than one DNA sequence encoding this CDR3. The chain's CDR3 is CASSQGQLNSPLHF. The CDR3 DNA follows: TGTGCCAGCAGCCAAGGACAGCTAAATTCACCCCTCCACTTT. The rearrangement links TRBV3-1 (or the pseudogene TRBV3-2) to TRBJ1-6, with a possible D match to TRBD1 (5 bases). The length of the CDR3 is 14 residues. Germline V CDR1 and CDR2: LGHDT, YNNKEL (reference sequence). Trimming removed 1 base from V and 7 bases from J, with 8 bases in between.

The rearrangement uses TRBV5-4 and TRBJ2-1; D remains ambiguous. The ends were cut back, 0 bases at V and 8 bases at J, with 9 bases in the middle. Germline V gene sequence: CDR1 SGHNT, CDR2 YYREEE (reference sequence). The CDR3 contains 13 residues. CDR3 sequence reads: CASSLVGRDEQFF. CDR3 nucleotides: TGTGCCAGCAGCTTGGTCGGTCGGGATGAGCAGTTCTTC.

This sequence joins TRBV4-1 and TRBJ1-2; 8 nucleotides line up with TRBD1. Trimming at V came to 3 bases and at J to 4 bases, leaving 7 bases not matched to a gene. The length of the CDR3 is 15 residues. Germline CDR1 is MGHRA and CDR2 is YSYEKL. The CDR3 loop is CASSQTPQGGYGYTF. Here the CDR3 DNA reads TGCGCCAGCAGCCAGACACCACAGGGGGGCTATGGCTACACCTTC.

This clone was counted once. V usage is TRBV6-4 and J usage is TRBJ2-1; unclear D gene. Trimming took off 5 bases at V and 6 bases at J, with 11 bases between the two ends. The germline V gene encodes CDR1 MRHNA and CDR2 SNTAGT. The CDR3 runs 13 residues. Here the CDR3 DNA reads TGTGCCAGCAGTTATCGGGCAGGCAATGAGCAGTTCTTC. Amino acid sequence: CASSYRAGNEQFF.

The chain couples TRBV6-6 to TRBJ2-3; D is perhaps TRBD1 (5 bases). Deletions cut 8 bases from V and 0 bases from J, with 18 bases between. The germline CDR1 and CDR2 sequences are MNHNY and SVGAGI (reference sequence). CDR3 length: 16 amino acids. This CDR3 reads CASSHRGFSSTDTQYF. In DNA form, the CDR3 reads TGTGCCAGCTCCCATAGGGGATTCTCTAGCACAGATACGCAGTATTTT.

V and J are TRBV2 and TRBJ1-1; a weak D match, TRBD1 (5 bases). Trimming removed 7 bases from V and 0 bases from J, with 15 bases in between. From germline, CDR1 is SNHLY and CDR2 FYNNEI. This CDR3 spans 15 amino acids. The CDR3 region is CASTPQGRVNTEAFF. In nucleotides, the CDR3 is TGTGCCAGCACCCCCCAGGGACGGGTGAACACTGAAGCTTTCTTT.

CDR3 residues: CASSGTDYSYEQYF. The CDR3, as DNA: TGTGCCAGTTCCGGGACAGATTATTCCTACGAGCAGTACTTC. The V call is TRBV2, the J call TRBJ2-7; 7 bases match TRBD1. The CDR3 has 14 amino acids. Germline-derived CDR1 and CDR2 are SNHLY and FYNNEI. With V trimmed by 9 bases and J by 1 base, 9 bases remained unmatched.

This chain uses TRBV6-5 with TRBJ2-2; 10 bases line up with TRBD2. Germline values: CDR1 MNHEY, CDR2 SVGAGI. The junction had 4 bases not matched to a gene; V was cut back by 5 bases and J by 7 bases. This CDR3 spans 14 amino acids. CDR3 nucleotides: TGTGCCAGCAGTCTAGCGGGAGAGATCGGGGAGCTGTTTTTT. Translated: CASSLAGEIGELFF.

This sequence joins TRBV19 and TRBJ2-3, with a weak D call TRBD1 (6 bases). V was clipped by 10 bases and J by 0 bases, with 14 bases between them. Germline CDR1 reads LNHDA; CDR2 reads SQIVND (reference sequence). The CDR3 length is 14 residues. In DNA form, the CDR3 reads TGTGCCACCAAGCTACAGGGTAGCACAGATACGCAGTATTTT. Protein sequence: CATKLQGSTDTQYF. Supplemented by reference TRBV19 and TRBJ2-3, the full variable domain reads DGGITQSPKYLFRKEGQNVTLSCEQNLNHDAMYWYRQDPGQGLRLIYYSQIVNDFQKGDIAEGYSVSREKKESFPLTVTSAQKNPTAFYLCATKLQGSTDTQYFGPGTRLTVL.

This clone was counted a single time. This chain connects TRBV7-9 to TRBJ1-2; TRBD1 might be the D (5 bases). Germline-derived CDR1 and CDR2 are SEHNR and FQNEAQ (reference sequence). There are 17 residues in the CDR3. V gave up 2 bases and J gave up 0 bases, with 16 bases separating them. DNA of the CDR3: TGTGCCAGCAGCTTACCGCAGGGCGCCGGAGCTAACTATGGCTACACCTTC. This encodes CASSLPQGAGANYGYTF.

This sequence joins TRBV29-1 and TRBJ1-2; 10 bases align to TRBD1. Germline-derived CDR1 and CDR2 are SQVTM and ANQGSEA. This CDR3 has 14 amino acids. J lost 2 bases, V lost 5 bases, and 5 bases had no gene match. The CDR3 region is CSVQPGQGNYGYTF. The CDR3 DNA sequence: TGCAGCGTTCAACCGGGACAGGGGAACTATGGCTACACCTTC.

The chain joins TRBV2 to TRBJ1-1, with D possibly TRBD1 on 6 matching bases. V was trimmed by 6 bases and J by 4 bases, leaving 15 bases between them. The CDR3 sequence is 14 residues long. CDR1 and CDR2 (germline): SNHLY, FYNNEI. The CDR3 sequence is CASRTPGAVTEAFF. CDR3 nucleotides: TGTGCCAGCAGGACCCCAGGGGCAGTCACTGAAGCTTTCTTT. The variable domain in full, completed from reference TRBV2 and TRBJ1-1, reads EPEVTQTPSHQVTQMGQEVILRCVPISNHLYFYWYRQILGQKVEFLVSFYNNEISEKSEIFDDQFSVERPDGSNFTLKIRSTKLEDSAMYFCASRTPGAVTEAFFGQGTRLTVV.

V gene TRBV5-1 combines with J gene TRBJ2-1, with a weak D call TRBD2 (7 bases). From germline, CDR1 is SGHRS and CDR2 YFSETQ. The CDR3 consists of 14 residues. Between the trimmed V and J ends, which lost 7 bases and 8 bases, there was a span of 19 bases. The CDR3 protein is CASGGGGSFDEQFF. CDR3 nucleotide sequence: TGCGCCAGCGGGGGGGGCGGGAGCTTTGATGAGCAGTTCTTC. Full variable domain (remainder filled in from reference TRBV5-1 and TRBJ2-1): KAGVTQTPRYLIKTRGQQVTLSCSPISGHRSVSWYQQTPGQGLQFLFEYFSETQRNKGNFPGRFSGRQFSNSRSEMNVSTLELGDSALYLCASGGGGSFDEQFFGPGTRLTVL.

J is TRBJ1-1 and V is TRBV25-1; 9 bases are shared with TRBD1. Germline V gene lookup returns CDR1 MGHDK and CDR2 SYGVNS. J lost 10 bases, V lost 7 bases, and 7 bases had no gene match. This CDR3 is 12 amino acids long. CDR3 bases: TGTGCCAGCAAGGAGGGACAGGGACGAGCTTTCTTT. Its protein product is CASKEGQGRAFF.

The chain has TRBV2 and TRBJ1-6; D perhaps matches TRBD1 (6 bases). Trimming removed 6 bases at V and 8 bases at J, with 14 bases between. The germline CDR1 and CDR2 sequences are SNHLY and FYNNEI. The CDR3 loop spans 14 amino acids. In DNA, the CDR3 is TGTGCCAGCAGCACGGACAGACGAGATTCACCCCTCCACTTT. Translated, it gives CASSTDRRDSPLHF.

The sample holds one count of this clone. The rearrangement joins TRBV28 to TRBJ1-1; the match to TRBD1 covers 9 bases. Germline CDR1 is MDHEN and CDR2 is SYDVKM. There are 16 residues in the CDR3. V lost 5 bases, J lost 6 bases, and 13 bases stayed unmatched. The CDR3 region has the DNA TGTGCCAGCAGTGAAAACAGGGGGCCTCTTTCGGCTGAAGCTTTCTTT. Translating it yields CASSENRGPLSAEAFF.

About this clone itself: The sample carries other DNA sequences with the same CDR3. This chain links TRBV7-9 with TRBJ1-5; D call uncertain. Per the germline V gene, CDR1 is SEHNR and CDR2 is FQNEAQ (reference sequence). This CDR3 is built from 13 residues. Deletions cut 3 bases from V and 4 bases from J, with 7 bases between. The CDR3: CASSFEGNQPQHF. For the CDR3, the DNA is TGTGCCAGCAGCTTCGAAGGGAATCAGCCCCAGCATTTT.

The CDR3 reads CASSYDLTDTQYF. The CDR3 nucleotides are TGTGCCAGCAGTTACGACCTCACAGATACGCAGTATTTT. This chain links TRBV6-5 with TRBJ2-3; D unresolved. The CDR3 length is 13 residues. Trimming cost V 2 bases and J 2 bases, with 5 bases left between them. CDR1 and CDR2 (germline): MNHEY, SVGAGI.

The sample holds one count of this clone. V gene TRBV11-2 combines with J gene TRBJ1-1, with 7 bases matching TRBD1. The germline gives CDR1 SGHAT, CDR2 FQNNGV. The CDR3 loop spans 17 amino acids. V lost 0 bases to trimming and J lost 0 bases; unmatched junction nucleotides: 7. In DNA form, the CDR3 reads TGTGCCAGCAGCTTAGATCTAGTCAGGGGGATGAACACTGAAGCTTTCTTT. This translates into CASSLDLVRGMNTEAFF.

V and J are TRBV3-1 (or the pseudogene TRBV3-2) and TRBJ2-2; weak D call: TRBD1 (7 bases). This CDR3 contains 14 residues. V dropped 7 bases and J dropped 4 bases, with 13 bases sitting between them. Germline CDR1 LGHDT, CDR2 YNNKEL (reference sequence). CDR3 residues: CASTRGVGTGELFF. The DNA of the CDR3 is TGTGCCAGCACCAGGGGGGTAGGCACCGGGGAGCTGTTTTTT.

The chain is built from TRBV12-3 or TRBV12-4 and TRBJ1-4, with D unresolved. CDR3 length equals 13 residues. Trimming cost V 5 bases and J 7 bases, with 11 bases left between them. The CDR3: CASSTPRSEKLFF. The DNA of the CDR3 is TGTGCCAGCAGTACCCCTAGGAGTGAAAAACTGTTTTTT.

This chain's CDR3 is CASSFFPVTGELFF. The DNA of the CDR3 is TGTGCCAGCAGTTTTTTTCCGGTTACCGGGGAGCTGTTTTTT. This chain joins TRBV27 and TRBJ2-2; D gene ambiguous. The V and J ends lost 3 bases and 5 bases respectively, with 10 bases between them. Per germline, CDR1 MNHEY and CDR2 SMNVEV (reference sequence). The CDR3 has 14 amino acids.

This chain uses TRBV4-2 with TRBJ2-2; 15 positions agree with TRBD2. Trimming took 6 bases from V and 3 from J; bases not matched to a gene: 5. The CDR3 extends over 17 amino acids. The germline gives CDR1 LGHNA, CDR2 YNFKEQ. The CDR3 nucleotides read TGTGCCAGCAGGCGGACTAGCGGGGGGGCGGACACCGGGGAGCTGTTTTTT. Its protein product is CASRRTSGGADTGELFF.

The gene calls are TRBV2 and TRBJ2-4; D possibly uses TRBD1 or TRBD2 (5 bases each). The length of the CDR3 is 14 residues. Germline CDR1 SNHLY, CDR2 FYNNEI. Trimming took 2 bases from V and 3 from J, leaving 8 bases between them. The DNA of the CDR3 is TGTGCCAGCAGTGAACGGGACGACAAAAACATTCAGTACTTC. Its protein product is CASSERDDKNIQYF.

In nucleotides, the CDR3 is TGCGCCAGCAGCCAAGAAAACCTACCCCCCGGGGAGCTGTTTTTT. Residues: CASSQENLPPGELFF. The chain recombines TRBV4-1 with TRBJ2-2; D ambiguous. The germline V gene encodes CDR1 MGHRA and CDR2 YSYEKL. The CDR3 has 15 residues. Deletions cut 0 bases from V and 6 bases from J, with 11 bases between.

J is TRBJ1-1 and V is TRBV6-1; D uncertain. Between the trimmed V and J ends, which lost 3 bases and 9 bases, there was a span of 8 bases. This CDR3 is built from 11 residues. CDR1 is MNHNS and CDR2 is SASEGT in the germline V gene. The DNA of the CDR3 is TGTGCCAGCAGTGAGATAGGACAAGCTTTCTTT. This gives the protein CASSEIGQAFF.

This chain's CDR3 is CASSPGFGGREKLFF. The CDR3 nucleotides are TGTGCCAGTAGTCCGGGTTTCGGCGGGCGTGAAAAACTGTTTTTT. The rearrangement links TRBV19 to TRBJ1-4; D unresolved. Germline V gene sequence: CDR1 LNHDA, CDR2 SQIVND (reference sequence). The CDR3 consists of 15 residues. V was shortened by 5 bases and J by 7 bases, with 17 bases between the two germline ends.